The present TCR beta chain was sequenced within a study of T-cell memory formation after mild COVID-19. The study's findings and limits: Clones contracting over day 15 to 85 were CD4/CD8 balanced, with later expanders leaning CD4+.

This clonotype has more than one count but fewer than ten. As yet, its antigen is unknown. MiXCR was run by TCRdb on the 5' RACE reads, yielding one entry per CDR3 protein. The data contain around 440,000 distinct CDR3 sequences, roughly 20% of them seen just once; the ten biggest clones take up approximately 13%. The CDR3 loop spans 17 amino acids. With 4 bases removed from V and 3 bases from J, the gap between germline ends came to 21 bases. The germline V gene has CDR1 KGHDR and CDR2 SFDVKD. The receptor was derived from an adult woman who had mild COVID-19 (a few samples of this study predate the infection). Cell type and time point are not known. V is TRBV24-1 and J is TRBJ2-7; D may be TRBD1 (5 bases). The sequencing input was PBMCs or a T cell subset sorted from them (not recorded which). The CDR3 spells CATSERSDTPGYYEQYF. For the CDR3, the DNA is TGTGCCACCAGTGAAAGATCGGACACACCAGGTTACTACGAGCAGTACTTC.